Listed below are T cell receptor beta chains from one sample, sequenced in a study of shared clonotypes between healthy human individuals. Profiled with immunoSEQ multiplex PCR; TCRdb holds only in-frame clones, not every one. The table records about 600,000 clones, more than 95% of them present only once. The sequencing sample was made of naive CD4+ T cells sorted from blood. The receptors derive from a woman aged 25 to 39 in good health. The CDR3 runs from the conserved cysteine through the conserved F or W. A D gene is named only where the DNA matches it firmly. Not all rows give a size; the values are once, few, many and, for expanded clones, a class.

abundance	d_gene	v_gene	j_gene	CDR3nt	CDR3aa
.	TRBD2	TRBV14	TRBJ2-2	TGTGCCAGCAGCCAATATAGCGGGAGGGCCACCGGGGAGCTGTTTTTT	CASSQYSGRATGELFF
.	.	TRBV25-1	TRBJ2-7	TGTGCCAGCACCGGGGGCCCCATCGGCTACGAGCAGTACTTC	CASTGGPIGYEQYF
.	.	TRBV6-1	TRBJ1-1	TGTGCCAGCAGTGGGGTCGCCTGGGTGAACACTGAAGCTTTCTTT	CASSGVAWVNTEAFF
.	.	TRBV5-1	TRBJ2-5	TGCGCCAGCAGCTTGGTTGTTGACAGGAGCCAAGAGACCCAGTACTTC	CASSLVVDRSQETQYF
.	.	TRBV25-1	TRBJ1-5	TGTGCCAGCCGGGGGCAGCCCCAGCATTTT	CASRGQPQHF
.	TRBD2	TRBV29-1	TRBJ2-3	TGCAGCGGGGGTGGCGGGAGGGCGGATACGCAGTATTTT	CSGGGGRADTQYF
.	.	TRBV7-8	TRBJ2-7	TGTGCCAGCATCCCAAGCCGCCAAGGGTCTCTCCGCGAGCAGTACTTC	CASIPSRQGSLREQYF
.	.	TRBV15	TRBJ1-4	TGTGCCACCAGCAGAGGTGGAGGGGGAATTGAAAAACTGTTTTTT	CATSRGGGGIEKLFF
.	.	TRBV7-9	TRBJ1-2	TGTGCCAGCAGCTTAGTTTCAGTGACGTATGGCTACACCTTC	CASSLVSVTYGYTF
once	.	TRBV19	TRBJ2-2	TGTGCCAGTAGGGGGACACTGGGAGCCGGGGAGCTGTTTTTT	CASRGTLGAGELFF
few	.	TRBV6-5	TRBJ2-1	TGTGCCAGCAGTTACTCGGTCCAGCGGTCCTACAATGAGCAGTTCTTC	CASSYSVQRSYNEQFF
.	TRBD1	TRBV15	TRBJ1-1	TGTGCCACCAGCAGAGATTCGGCGACAGGGTACGCTCGAGCTTTCTTT	CATSRDSATGYARAFF
.	TRBD1	TRBV5-6	TRBJ1-6	TGTGCCAGCAGCTTGAATGGACAGGGGTTAAGTAATTCACCCCTCCACTTT	CASSLNGQGLSNSPLHF
.	.	TRBV5-5	TRBJ2-7	TGTGCCAGCAGCTTGTCTCCCTCCTACGAGCAGTACTTC	CASSLSPSYEQYF
.	TRBD2	TRBV6-4	TRBJ2-5	TGTGCCAGCAGCATAGCGGGAGGCGAGACCCAGTACTTC	CASSIAGGETQYF
.	.	TRBV10-2	TRBJ1-5	TGCGCCAGCAGTGAGAAACAAAGGGGGGACCGGCAGCCCCAGCATTTT	CASSEKQRGDRQPQHF
.	.	TRBV28	TRBJ2-3	TGTGCCAGCAGTGACGGGAACACAGATACGCAGTATTTT	CASSDGNTDTQYF
.	TRBD1	TRBV7-3	TRBJ1-1	TGTGCCAGCAGCCCAGGAACAGGGGCAGGAGCTTTCTTT	CASSPGTGAGAFF
.	.	TRBV27	TRBJ2-7	TGTGCCAGCAGTTTACTAGCGTCCCCCTACGAGCAGTACTTC	CASSLLASPYEQYF
.	.	TRBV7-2	TRBJ1-2	TGTGCCAGCAGCTTAGTAGAAAACTATGGCTACACCTTC	CASSLVENYGYTF
.	TRBD2	TRBV7-2	TRBJ2-5	TGTGCCAGCAGCCCTAGCGGGAGGAGGTTGGAAGAGACCCAGTACTTC	CASSPSGRRLEETQYF
once	.	TRBV4-2	TRBJ2-7	TGTGCCAGCAGCCAACCCCTGGGCGACAGCCGAACCTACGAGCAGTACTTC	CASSQPLGDSRTYEQYF
once	TRBD1	TRBV18	TRBJ1-4	TGTGCCAGCTCGCGGCCCCCGGGACAGGGGAATGAAAAACTGTTTTTT	CASSRPPGQGNEKLFF
.	TRBD2	TRBV2	TRBJ2-2	TGTGCCAGCAGGGGACTAGCGGGAGAGAACGGGGAGCTGTTTTTT	CASRGLAGENGELFF
.	.	TRBV28	TRBJ1-5	TGTGCCAGCAGTTCTCAGGGTAATCAGCCCCAGCATTTT	CASSSQGNQPQHF
.	TRBD2	TRBV5-4	TRBJ2-1	TGTGCCAGCTTTTTAGCGGGCGGCCTAGGGGACAATGAGCAGTTCTTC	CASFLAGGLGDNEQFF
.	.	TRBV6-6	TRBJ2-3	TGTGCCAGCATCCCCCCAGCGGTCACAGATACGCAGTATTTT	CASIPPAVTDTQYF
.	.	TRBV5-6	TRBJ2-3	TGTGCCAGCAGCTTTCTCGTTAATGCGGGACCTAACACAGATACGCAGTATTTT	CASSFLVNAGPNTDTQYF
.	.	TRBV6-1	TRBJ1-1	TGTGCCAGCACTGAAGACACTGAAGCTTTCTTT	CASTEDTEAFF
.	TRBD2	TRBV19	TRBJ2-7	TGTGCCAGTAGTACCATAGCGGGAGCAGTTTACGAGCAGTACTTC	CASSTIAGAVYEQYF
.	TRBD1	TRBV29-1	TRBJ1-1	TGCAGCGTTACCCAGGGGGCTATGGACACTGAAGCTTTCTTT	CSVTQGAMDTEAFF